This T cell receptor beta chain was documented in a study of shared clonotypes between healthy human individuals. Turning to the study itself: The donor group consisted of a couple of women and three men, aged 18 to 49.

Sorted-subset replicate PCRs used 150 to 200 ng DNA, 25,000 to 30,000 T cell genomes. Repertoires were generated with immunoSEQ multiplex PCR, while TCRdb's copy carries only in-frame clones and drops some. The sample contains roughly 2,300,000 clones, 85% to 95% of which appear only once. A single count supports this clone. The antigen is not known. The CDR3 runs 12 residues. The germline V gene encodes CDR1 MDHEN and CDR2 SYDVKM. Trimming took 6 bases from V and 5 from J, leaving 10 bases between them. Points from the study as a whole: For naive CD4 cells, around 5% of clonotypes were shared across four donors.

The chain employs TRBV28 and TRBJ1-2; the D gene is possibly TRBD1 (5 bases). Sequencing used naive CD4+ T cells from PBMCs. The subset here: CD45RA+ positively selected. This clonotype originated in a man between 18 and 35 years old in good health. Some clones in this sample may be carry-over from other donors' samples. CDR3 coding DNA: TGTGCCAGCAGGGCCAGGGTTTATGGCTACACCTTC. It yields the protein CASRARVYGYTF.